The 25 T cell receptor beta chains below come from one sample, sequenced in a study of blood T cell repertoires in COVID-19. The data were produced by immunoSEQ multiplex PCR, yet TCRdb's version contains in-frame clones alone and is incomplete. Among tens of thousands of clones listed, around nine tenths were seen once. The sequencing input was peripheral blood. These TCRs come from a human donor in a cohort sampled during active COVID-19.

The chain links TRBV5-4 to TRBJ1-2; D is possibly TRBD1 (6 bases). The CDR3 length is 13 residues. Trimming removed 2 bases at V and 7 bases at J, with 12 bases between. CDR1 is SGHNT and CDR2 is YYREEE in the germline V gene (reference sequence). Here the CDR3 reads CASSFAEGGGYTF. CDR3 bases: TGTGCCAGCAGCTTCGCCGAAGGGGGTGGCTACACCTTC.

J is TRBJ2-3 and V is TRBV5-1; a weak D match, TRBD2 (6 bases). Per the germline V gene, CDR1 is SGHRS and CDR2 is YFSETQ. Deletions cut 1 base from V and 0 bases from J, with 9 bases between. The CDR3 is made up of 15 amino acids. This CDR3 reads CASSLPGGSTDTQYF. The CDR3 coding sequence is TGCGCCAGCAGCTTGCCCGGGGGTAGCACAGATACGCAGTATTTT.

For this clone: The junction departs from the called germline gene at one end, perhaps through a read error. The genes are TRBV5-5 and TRBJ2-1, with no clear D. The germline gives CDR1 SGHKS, CDR2 YYEKEE (reference sequence). The length of the CDR3 is 14 residues. CDR3 bases: TGTGCCAGCAGGTTGGACGGCTCCTACAATGAGCAGTTCTTC. It is translated as CASRLDGSYNEQFF.

The chain recombines TRBV27 with TRBJ2-1; TRBD2 matches at 8 bases. Germline lookup yields CDR1 MNHEY and CDR2 SMNVEV (reference sequence). J was trimmed by 15 bases and V by 0 bases; bases with no gene match: 4. The CDR3 is 12 residues long. The CDR3 region is CASSLSREVWFF. The CDR3 region has the DNA TGTGCCAGCAGTTTATCGCGGGAGGTTTGGTTCTTC.

This chain uses TRBV5-5 with TRBJ1-5; D unclear. This CDR3 comprises 17 residues. The germline V gene has CDR1 SGHKS and CDR2 YYEKEE (reference sequence). Between the trimmed V and J ends, which lost 3 bases and 0 bases, there was a span of 16 bases. The CDR3 region is CASSYASRGYSNQPQHF. DNA for the CDR3: TGTGCCAGCAGCTACGCGTCTAGAGGTTATAGCAATCAGCCCCAGCATTTT.

This sequence joins TRBV7-8 and TRBJ1-5; 11 bases are shared with TRBD1. Germline CDR1 SGHVS, CDR2 FQNEAQ. J lost 6 bases, V lost 1 base, and 14 bases had no gene match. The CDR3 consists of 19 residues. This chain's CDR3 is CASSLGTGGTAVSGQPQHF. The CDR3 DNA follows: TGTGCCAGCAGCTTAGGGACAGGGGGCACGGCGGTGAGCGGTCAGCCCCAGCATTTT. Looking up the rest from reference TRBV7-8 and TRBJ1-5 gives the full variable domain: GAGVSQSPRYKVAKRGQDVALRCDPISGHVSLFWYQQALGQGPEFLTYFQNEAQLDKSGLPSDRFFAERPEGSVSTLKIQRTQQEDSAVYLCASSLGTGGTAVSGQPQHFGDGTRLSIL.

The chain recombines TRBV15 with TRBJ1-3, with D hard to call. The CDR3 loop spans 15 amino acids. Germline V gene sequence: CDR1 LNHNV, CDR2 YYDKDF (reference sequence). Deletions cut 0 bases from V and 0 bases from J, with 6 bases between. This chain's CDR3 is CATSRDRNSGNTIYF. Here the CDR3 DNA reads TGTGCCACCAGCAGAGATCGTAACTCTGGAAACACCATATATTTT.

The chain couples TRBV25-1 to TRBJ1-5; D uncertain. This CDR3 spans 15 amino acids. CDR1 and CDR2 (germline): MGHDK, SYGVNS. V lost 4 bases and J 0 bases, leaving 10 bases between the germline ends. The CDR3 sequence: CASSGLGGSNQPQHF. CDR3 bases: TGTGCCAGCAGTGGCCTCGGTGGTAGCAATCAGCCCCAGCATTTT.

The J gene is TRBJ2-6, the V gene TRBV5-1; 8 nucleotides line up with TRBD1. The CDR3 consists of 18 residues. Germline CDR1 is SGHRS and CDR2 is YFSETQ. The J segment lost 1 base and the V segment lost 0 bases, leaving 6 bases of the junction unmatched. CDR3 DNA sequence: TGCGCCAGCAGCTTGGTTCCAGGGGGCAATTCTGGGGCCAACGTCCTGACTTTC. Protein product: CASSLVPGGNSGANVLTF.

The chain couples TRBV19 to TRBJ1-1; no definite D call. CDR1 is LNHDA and CDR2 is SQIVND in the germline V gene (reference sequence). The CDR3 totals 15 residues. Trimming removed 5 bases at V and 0 bases at J, with 13 bases between. CDR3 coding DNA: TGTGCCAGTAGTCTTACCGGGATCATGAACACTGAAGCTTTCTTT. It yields the protein CASSLTGIMNTEAFF.

The CDR3 bases are TGTGCCAGCAGCCGACGGGACAGGGGCACAGATACGCAGTATTTT. This encodes CASSRRDRGTDTQYF. V is TRBV16 and J is TRBJ2-3, with 9 bases fitting TRBD1. V lost 4 bases, J lost 1 base, and 3 bases stayed unmatched. Per germline, CDR1 KGHSY and CDR2 FQNENV. This CDR3 contains 15 residues.

This clone has more than one count but fewer than ten. The J gene is TRBJ1-6, the V gene TRBV4-3; 9 nucleotides match TRBD1. J lost 7 bases, V lost 2 bases, and 6 bases had no gene match. The germline V gene has CDR1 LGHNA and CDR2 YSLEER. CDR3 length: 16 residues. The CDR3 reads CASSQPGTGLNSPLHF. CDR3 bases: TGCGCCAGCAGCCAACCCGGGACAGGGCTAAATTCACCCCTCCACTTT.

V is TRBV6-5 and J is TRBJ1-1; 7 nucleotides line up with TRBD1. With 0 bases clipped from V and 5 bases from J, the junction kept 9 bases outside the gene matches. Germline values: CDR1 MNHEY, CDR2 SVGAGI. The CDR3 consists of 16 residues. The chain's CDR3 is CASSYSLGGGGTEAFF. Here the CDR3 DNA reads TGTGCCAGCAGTTACTCGTTAGGGGGCGGCGGAACTGAAGCTTTCTTT.

This clone was seen ten or more times. The chain links TRBV19 to TRBJ1-2; 7 bases agree with TRBD1. V lost 5 bases to trimming and J lost 4 bases; unmatched junction nucleotides: 7. Germline V lookup: CDR1 LNHDA, CDR2 SQIVND (reference sequence). This CDR3 contains 14 residues. Here the CDR3 DNA reads TGTGCCAGTAGTTGGGGCAGGGGGGCCTATGGCTACACCTTC. Translation: CASSWGRGAYGYTF.

The chain uses TRBV5-6 and TRBJ2-1; TRBD2 aligns across 8 bases. Germline assignment: CDR1 SGHDT and CDR2 YYEEEE. The length of the CDR3 is 11 residues. The junction had 2 bases not matched to a gene; V was cut back by 6 bases and J by 9 bases. CDR3 nucleotides: TGTGCCAGCATGGCGGGGGGTGAGCAGTTCTTC. It yields the protein CASMAGGEQFF.

V and J are TRBV11-2 and TRBJ1-1, with D uncertain. The CDR3 has 14 residues. CDR1 SGHAT and CDR2 FQNNGV come from the germline V gene. Deletions cut 5 bases from V and 1 base from J, with 11 bases between. The CDR3 region has the DNA TGTGCCAGCAGCCCTATTCAACGGAACACTGAAGCTTTCTTT. Translation: CASSPIQRNTEAFF.

The chain employs TRBV19 and TRBJ1-2, with a tentative D call TRBD1 (5 bases). Looked up from germline, CDR1 is LNHDA and CDR2 is SQIVND (reference sequence). The V end was cut by 4 bases, the J end by 4 bases, with 16 bases between. The CDR3 runs to 15 residues. The CDR3 protein is CASSTTPGPTYGYTF. The CDR3 coding sequence is TGTGCCAGTAGTACAACCCCAGGGCCTACCTATGGCTACACCTTC. Complete variable domain (other parts from reference TRBV19 and TRBJ1-2): DGGITQSPKYLFRKEGQNVTLSCEQNLNHDAMYWYRQDPGQGLRLIYYSQIVNDFQKGDIAEGYSVSREKKESFPLTVTSAQKNPTAFYLCASSTTPGPTYGYTFGSGTRLTVV.

CDR3 DNA: TGCGCCAGCAGCCAAGATCCGAGAAACACTGAAGCTTTCTTT. As protein: CASSQDPRNTEAFF. This chain links TRBV4-3 with TRBJ1-1; D is ambiguous. This CDR3 has 14 amino acids. The germline V gene has CDR1 LGHNA and CDR2 YSLEER. Trimming cost V 0 bases and J 2 bases, with 7 bases left between them.

The V call is TRBV11-3, the J call TRBJ1-1; weak D call: TRBD1 (5 bases). V shed 5 bases and J shed 4 bases, with 11 bases lying between them. The CDR3 length is 13 residues. CDR1 and CDR2 (germline): SGHNT, YENEEA. Here the CDR3 reads CASSPGGGTEAFF. The CDR3 nucleotides read TGTGCCAGCAGCCCCGGGGGGGGCACTGAAGCTTTCTTT.

This clone is large. In the same sample, other DNA sequences code for this CDR3. The chain employs TRBV19 and TRBJ1-1; D gene uncertain. The germline gives CDR1 LNHDA, CDR2 SQIVND (reference sequence). This CDR3 is 14 amino acids long. Trimming took 6 bases from V and 1 from J, leaving 12 bases between them. The CDR3 DNA is TGTGCCAGTAGATGGGGTCGGGGGAACACTGAAGCTTTCTTT. This encodes CASRWGRGNTEAFF.

This clone occurred a few times. The V call is TRBV7-3, the J call TRBJ1-1, with D possibly TRBD1 on 6 matching bases. CDR1 is SGHTA, CDR2 FQGTGA, per germline. With 4 bases removed from V and 8 bases from J, the gap between germline ends came to 14 bases. This CDR3 comprises 13 residues. CDR3 coding DNA: TGTGCCAGCAGCTCGTTTGGACAGAGAGAAGCTTTCTTT. Residues: CASSSFGQREAFF.

This clone was counted only a few times. The gene calls are TRBV5-1 and TRBJ2-1; D is unresolved. The CDR3 runs 14 residues. Germline-derived CDR1 and CDR2 are SGHRS and YFSETQ. Between the trimmed V and J ends, which lost 2 bases and 4 bases, there was a span of 10 bases. The CDR3 protein is CASSFSGYYNEQFF. In DNA form, the CDR3 reads TGCGCCAGCAGCTTTTCAGGATATTACAATGAGCAGTTCTTC.

The genes are TRBV5-1 and TRBJ2-5, with 12 positions matching TRBD1. Unmatched junction bases numbered 4, after V lost 4 bases and J lost 0 bases. The CDR3 is made up of 16 amino acids. Germline CDR1 is SGHRS and CDR2 is YFSETQ. CDR3 DNA: TGCGCCAGCAGCCCAGGGACAGGGGGCTACCAAGAGACCCAGTACTTC. It translates to CASSPGTGGYQETQYF. The variable domain in full, with the rest retrieved from reference TRBV5-1 and TRBJ2-5, is KAGVTQTPRYLIKTRGQQVTLSCSPISGHRSVSWYQQTPGQGLQFLFEYFSETQRNKGNFPGRFSGRQFSNSRSEMNVSTLELGDSALYLCASSPGTGGYQETQYFGPGTRLLVL.

This chain links TRBV7-2 with TRBJ2-7, with D unclear. This CDR3 contains 14 residues. Germline CDR1 and CDR2: SGHTA and FQGNSA. Trimming left V 1 base short and J 3 bases short, with 10 bases between. CDR3 protein: CASSLVPGIYEQYF. CDR3 bases: TGTGCCAGCAGCTTAGTTCCGGGTATCTACGAGCAGTACTTC.

The chain recombines TRBV5-1 with TRBJ1-1, with D possibly matching TRBD1 (6 bases). There are 11 residues in the CDR3. Germline assignment: CDR1 SGHRS and CDR2 YFSETQ. Trimming took off 4 bases at V and 11 bases at J, with 12 bases between the two ends. The CDR3 region has the DNA TGCGCCAGCAGCCTACAGGGTACGGCTTTCTTT. Translated: CASSLQGTAFF.